The clone carrying this T cell receptor (beta chain) was detected ten times or more. Its antigen is undetermined. This entry comes from a study of prognosis after radiotherapy for stage I lung cancer. Study-wide background: Enrolled patients (approximately 14 men, six or seven women) had a median age of roughly 74 years and an age range of roughly 53 to 90 years.

Whole-study results and caveats: Lower Shannon entropy after stereotactic body radiation therapy was observed in patients who went on to develop distant metastases.

Assessment by CT and PET/CT found all patients node-negative, and none had prior chemotherapy, radiotherapy or other malignancies. Two rounds of multiplex PCR amplified TCR beta CDR3 from genomic DNA. For every TRBV and TRBJ gene, a specific primer was used in first-round PCR. TCRdb reanalysed the multiplex PCR reads using MiXCR and keeps one entry per CDR3 protein. The sample shows 24,000 or so distinct CDR3 sequences, around 40% of them seen only once. The CDR3 totals 13 residues. Germline V gene data show CDR1 as SGHDN and CDR2 as FVKESK. The V gene lost 1 base and the J gene lost 5 bases, with 7 bases spanning the gap.

The rearrangement links TRBV14 to TRBJ2-3, with unresolved D. The origin of this receptor is a donor aged 50 or older with non-small cell lung cancer. The sequencing used PBMCs, collected before or after stereotactic body radiation therapy (not recorded which). CDR3 nucleotides: TGTGCCAGCAGCCAAGTCGCGCAAGATACGCAGTATTTT. Translating gives CASSQVAQDTQYF.